These T cell receptor beta chains were read from a single sample in a study of T cell repertoires in cytomegalovirus infection. TCRdb recomputed calls from the reads with MiXCR, one row per CDR3 protein. The profile covers some 200,000 distinct CDR3 sequences, with approximately 19% appearing a single time and around 2.7% taken by the ten largest. Sequenced input: PBMCs. All receptors come from a human donor in good health (CMV status not recorded). Some clones in this sample may be carry-over from other donors' samples. CDR3s include the opening cysteine and the closing phenylalanine or tryptophan. The D gene is left open where the match is weak. The listing skips clone size in some rows; elsewhere it reads once, few, many or a size class.

D gene	clone size	V gene	J gene	CDR3 DNA	CDR3 protein
-	-	TRBV7-8	TRBJ2-5	TGTGCCAGCAGCACCGGGACTTGGGAGACCCAGTACTTC	CASSTGTWETQYF
TRBD1	-	TRBV28	TRBJ1-5	TGTGCCAGCAGGGCTACGGACAGGGGGACGGGACAGCCCCAGCATTTT	CASRATDRGTGQPQHF
TRBD1	few	TRBV12-5	TRBJ2-7	TGTGCTAGTGGGGACCCGACAGGGGCCTCCTACGAGCAGTACTTC	CASGDPTGASYEQYF
-	-	TRBV30	TRBJ2-5	TGTGCCTGGGTCGACACCACCGAGGAGACCCAGTACTTC	CAWVDTTEETQYF
-	many	TRBV12-5	TRBJ2-3	TGTGCTAGTGGTTTGGTTCTTCTAGGGGCCCTCACAGATACGCAGTATTTT	CASGLVLLGALTDTQYF
-	-	TRBV5-1	TRBJ1-3	TGCGCCAGCAGATCCAATCAGGCAACTGGAAACACCATATATTTT	CASRSNQATGNTIYF
TRBD1	-	TRBV9	TRBJ2-3	TGTGCCAGCAGCGCCCCGGTTCAACAGGGGACGCAGTATTTT	CASSAPVQQGTQYF
-	many	TRBV5-5	TRBJ2-1	TGTGCCAGCAGCTTGGGTGGGGGGGGCGGGTACAATGAGCAGTTCTTC	CASSLGGGGGYNEQFF
TRBD2	many	TRBV7-6	TRBJ2-3	TGTGCCAGCAGCTTAGATTCCGGGGGGACAGATACGCAGTATTTT	CASSLDSGGTDTQYF
TRBD2	-	TRBV6-5	TRBJ2-2	TGTGCCAGCACACGGGCTAGCGGGAGAGCCGGGGAGCTGTTTTTT	CASTRASGRAGELFF
-	-	TRBV6-2/TRBV6-3	TRBJ1-2	TGTGCCAGCAGTTACTCGATCGGTCGTGGCTACACCTTC	CASSYSIGRGYTF
TRBD2	medium-sized	TRBV7-3	TRBJ2-1	TGTGCCAGCAGCTTAGGAGCGGGAGGGCCGGGTGAGCAGTTCTTC	CASSLGAGGPGEQFF
-	few	TRBV7-9	TRBJ1-6	TGTGCCAGCGTTGCGACGGGAGGTAATTCACCCCTCCACTTT	CASVATGGNSPLHF
TRBD2	-	TRBV20-1	TRBJ2-3	TGCAGTGCTAGATCCCTAGCGGGGGCTTCACTTGATACGCAGTATTTT	CSARSLAGASLDTQYF
TRBD1	few	TRBV28	TRBJ2-7	TGTGCCAGCAGTTTATTGGGACAGAGCTCCTACGAGCAGTACTTC	CASSLLGQSSYEQYF
-	many	TRBV7-8	TRBJ2-2	TGTGCCAGCAGCTTAGCGCCAAAAGGGGCGAGCACCGGGGAGCTGTTTTTT	CASSLAPKGASTGELFF
TRBD2	-	TRBV20-1	TRBJ2-2	TGCAGTGCTAGGGGACTAGCGGGCAACACCGGGGAGCTGTTTTTT	CSARGLAGNTGELFF
-	few	TRBV25-1	TRBJ2-7	TGTGCCAGCAGTGTGCGGGGGCCCTACGAGCAGTACTTC	CASSVRGPYEQYF
TRBD2	-	TRBV7-6	TRBJ2-5	TGTGCCAGCAGCTTAATAGCGGGAGGGCAAGAGGCCCAGTACTTC	CASSLIAGGQEAQYF
-	many	TRBV6-1	TRBJ1-3	TGTGCCAGCGCCCTCAGGGGAACCATATATTTT	CASALRGTIYF
TRBD1	many	TRBV11-1	TRBJ1-1	TGTGCCACCTCGAGGACAGGGCGGGGAATGAACACTGAAGCTTTCTTT	CATSRTGRGMNTEAFF
TRBD2	-	TRBV5-4	TRBJ2-5	TGTGCCAGCAGCTTGGGGGGGGGTAGCGGGAGGGTATTCGAAGAGACCCAGTACTTC	CASSLGGGSGRVFEETQYF
TRBD1	few	TRBV20-1	TRBJ2-1	TGCAGTGCTACGACAGGGAGCGCCTACAATGAGCAGTTCTTC	CSATTGSAYNEQFF
TRBD2	many	TRBV7-8	TRBJ2-5	TGTGCCAGCAGCCCCCCCAATCCGGGACTAGCGGAAGAGACCCAGTACTTC	CASSPPNPGLAEETQYF
-	-	TRBV5-1	TRBJ2-2	TGCGCCAGCAGCTTCAAGGTCACCGGGGAGCTGTTTTTT	CASSFKVTGELFF
-	few	TRBV7-6	TRBJ2-7	TGTGCCAGCAGCTTAGCTCGTGAGGCCGCCTACGAGCAGTACTTC	CASSLAREAAYEQYF
-	-	TRBV3-1	TRBJ2-1	TGTGCCAGCAGCCAAGGTCTCCTAGTCCAGTTCTTC	CASSQGLLVQFF
-	few	TRBV9	TRBJ1-2	TGTGCCAGCAGCGTAGGAGCGGGGGCTCACGATGGCTACACCTTC	CASSVGAGAHDGYTF
TRBD1	-	TRBV9	TRBJ2-3	TGTGCCAGCAGCTCCCGACAGGGGAGCACAGATACGCAGTATTTT	CASSSRQGSTDTQYF
-	-	TRBV7-9	TRBJ1-1	TGTGCCAGCAGCTTCGGGGATTGGGCTTTCTTT	CASSFGDWAFF
TRBD2	-	TRBV6-2/TRBV6-3	TRBJ2-2	TGTGCCACCACTCCGCTAGCGGGGGATAACACCAGGGAGCTGTTTTTT	CATTPLAGDNTRELFF
-	-	TRBV4-1	TRBJ2-3	TGCGCCAGCAGCCTGAGGACAGCCACAGATACGCAGTATTTT	CASSLRTATDTQYF
TRBD1	many	TRBV7-2	TRBJ1-1	TGTGCCAGCAGCGTTACAGGGGGAGGTATCCCTGAAGCTTTCTTT	CASSVTGGGIPEAFF
-	-	TRBV5-1	TRBJ1-1	TGCGCCAGCAGCTTGGGGGGCATGGCTGAAGCTTTCTTT	CASSLGGMAEAFF
-	few	TRBV12-3/TRBV12-4	TRBJ2-7	TGTGCCAGCAGTCGACAGGGAGGTATAAGCTACGAGCAGTACTTC	CASSRQGGISYEQYF
-	many	TRBV7-2	TRBJ2-7	TGTGCCTCCTCCTTCTTAGGCTACGAGCAGTACTTC	CASSFLGYEQYF
-	-	TRBV6-1	TRBJ2-7	TGTGCCAGCAGGGACAGCCCGGGCGTCGAGCAGTACTTC	CASRDSPGVEQYF
-	-	TRBV5-1	TRBJ1-1	TGCGCCAGCAGCTTGGAGCTGAGGAACACTGAAGCTTTCTTT	CASSLELRNTEAFF
TRBD2	many	TRBV7-2	TRBJ2-7	TGTGCCAGCAGCTACAGAGCCCGGCTAGCGGGGGCCTACGAGCAGTACTTC	CASSYRARLAGAYEQYF
-	few	TRBV4-3	TRBJ2-2	TGCGCCAGCAGCCAAGATAGGTTAGCCGGGGAGCTGTTTTTT	CASSQDRLAGELFF
-	-	TRBV10-3	TRBJ2-5	TGTGCCATCAGTGATTTTCTGGGGGAGACCCAGTACTTC	CAISDFLGETQYF
TRBD1	-	TRBV27	TRBJ1-2	TGTGCCAGCAGTCCCCTGAGGACAGGAGGAGGGGATGGCTACACCTTC	CASSPLRTGGGDGYTF
-	few	TRBV25-1	TRBJ1-1	TGTGCCAGCAGTGAAAGACACCTCACTGAAGCTTTCTTT	CASSERHLTEAFF